This T cell receptor beta chain came from a study of early T cells in non-severe SARS-CoV-2 infection. Study-level findings and limits: Database matching using VDJdb favored anti-spike CD8 responses, with private and CD4 specificities left missing.

V lost 5 bases to trimming and J lost 7 bases; unmatched junction nucleotides: 17. The CDR3 consists of 17 residues. Germline assignment: CDR1 SGHVS and CDR2 FQNEAQ. This clonotype was seen more than once but under ten times. Its antigen is as yet unknown. The TCR library protocol attached unique molecular identifiers to the individual cDNA molecules. TCRdb re-analysed the 5' RACE reads in MiXCR, keeping a single row per CDR3 protein. Of under 95,000 distinct CDR3 sequences in the sample, 9.5% to 15% were seen once. The chain is built from TRBV7-8 and TRBJ2-5, with 9 bases fitting TRBD1. This sequence was found in an adult who was a healthcare worker with PCR-confirmed SARS-CoV-2 infection or an uninfected control (not recorded which). Sample: whole blood. This CDR3 is CASSNLNRGPPLGTQYF. The CDR3 DNA is TGTGCCAGCAGCAACCTAAACAGGGGGCCGCCCTTAGGGACCCAGTACTTC.